This T cell receptor (beta chain) was recorded in a study of identical twins. The germline V and J ends were trimmed by 7 bases and 9 bases, with 10 bases remaining between them. The CDR3 loop spans 11 amino acids. Germline CDR1 LNHNV, CDR2 YYDKDF (reference sequence). Study results and caveats: Cord blood beta clonotypes present at high abundance carried fewer insertions; no such pattern appeared in memory repertoires. Twins' surplus sharing was weaker for beta out-of-frame sequences. Invariant cells of the MAIT and iNKT types might have partly distorted the zero-insertion analyses.

Concerning this clonotype itself: Its target is not known.

TCRdb re-analysed the 5' RACE reads in MiXCR, keeping a single row per CDR3 protein. The table shows 540,000 or so distinct CDR3 sequences, with about 20% occurring only once. These sequences were also reported in another study, on yellow fever vaccine responses in identical twins.

The gene calls are TRBV15 and TRBJ2-1; D not resolved. The sequenced sample was CD4+ T cells sorted from blood. This clonotype was sampled from a woman younger than 30 in good health. The CDR3 nucleotides read TGTGCCACCAAATCCGCTAGTGAGCAGTTCTTC. Translated: CATKSASEQFF.